This section outlines one T cell receptor beta chain sequence together with its context. The data belong to a study of blood T cell repertoires in COVID-19. Across the study: Researchers got acute and convalescent COVID-19 samples from the United States, Italy and Spain. Nucleic acid was either cDNA or gDNA, and it came from T cells, B-cell-depleted T cells, or PBMCs.

The CDR3 runs 12 residues. In germline, CDR1 is SQVTM, CDR2 ANQGSEA. Trimming took 7 bases from V and 3 from J, leaving 12 bases between them. Authors' data handling: Amplified reference gene primers provided the basis for estimating nucleated cell counts. Here immunoSEQ multiplex PCR was the method, and the copy in TCRdb shows in-frame clones only, minus some. V, J and clone size were drawn from that table, and D and trimming were deduced from the DNA. The sample has some 30,000 clones, more than 75% seen once. The rearrangement joins TRBV29-1 to TRBJ1-2; tentatively, D is TRBD1 (5 bases). This TCR came from a man in his 70s with active or convalescent COVID-19. Sequencing was done on a sample of peripheral blood. DNA of the CDR3: TGCAGCGCCACTACAGGAGACTATGGCTACACCTTC. Protein: CSATTGDYGYTF.